A selection of T cell receptor beta chains follows, all from one sample in a study of regulatory T cells in long-lasting Graves disease. From the multiplex PCR reads, TCRdb called clonotypes with MiXCR, one entry per CDR3 protein. Of 400,000 to 550,000 distinct CDR3 sequences listed, around 14% are singletons. This same sample was also taken into another study, of T cells in Graves' hyperthyroidism and ophthalmopathy.

Specimen: peripheral blood mononuclear cells (PBMCs), collected at new diagnosis, from a patient treated with antithyroid drugs. The receptors were sampled from a woman aged 30 to 39 with Graves disease. Both conserved end residues are trimmed from each CDR3.

j_call: TRBJ1-1; v_call: TRBV6-5; cdr3_aa: ASSYSQENTEAF
j_call: TRBJ2-7; v_call: TRBV20-1; cdr3_aa: SAKKYYEQY
j_call: TRBJ1-1; v_call: TRBV7-9; cdr3_aa: ASSPSQGDG
j_call: TRBJ2-3; v_call: TRBV7-6; cdr3_aa: ASSLEGPEPITDTQY
j_call: TRBJ1-1; v_call: TRBV11-2; cdr3_aa: ASSFPGYRGTMNTEAF
j_call: TRBJ2-7; v_call: TRBV24-1; cdr3_aa: ATGQGYEQY
j_call: TRBJ2-1; v_call: TRBV7-3; cdr3_aa: ASSLTGGSNEQF
j_call: TRBJ1-2; v_call: TRBV11-3; cdr3_aa: ASSRGGLHYT
j_call: TRBJ1-2; v_call: TRBV5-6; cdr3_aa: ASSWRSTRTGGYT
j_call: TRBJ1-6; v_call: TRBV11-2; cdr3_aa: ASSLDLLSPLH
j_call: TRBJ2-7; v_call: TRBV18; cdr3_aa: ASSPATYDFYEQY
j_call: TRBJ1-1; v_call: TRBV19; cdr3_aa: ASKGTTEKNTEAF
j_call: TRBJ2-3; v_call: TRBV20-1; cdr3_aa: SAREGGGRTDTQY
j_call: TRBJ2-7; v_call: TRBV5-1; cdr3_aa: ASSSSGAGGFSYEQY
j_call: TRBJ2-3; v_call: TRBV30; cdr3_aa: AWSSSGDTQY
j_call: TRBJ1-6; v_call: TRBV20-1; cdr3_aa: SARDQGVGRRSPLH
j_call: TRBJ2-1; v_call: TRBV30; cdr3_aa: AWRTERAPYEQF
j_call: TRBJ1-2; v_call: TRBV20-1; cdr3_aa: SARGGGDYGYT
j_call: TRBJ2-2; v_call: TRBV12-3/TRBV12-4; cdr3_aa: ASSFLAGTTGELF
j_call: TRBJ2-2; v_call: TRBV27; cdr3_aa: ASSPSGRAAGELF
j_call: TRBJ2-3; v_call: TRBV28; cdr3_aa: ASSLGTSGSGDTQY
j_call: TRBJ2-1; v_call: TRBV24-1; cdr3_aa: ATSPTSGAYNEQF
j_call: TRBJ1-4; v_call: TRBV27; cdr3_aa: ASSRSTSGKLF
j_call: TRBJ2-5; v_call: TRBV18; cdr3_aa: ASLSGSIQETQY
j_call: TRBJ2-1; v_call: TRBV6-1; cdr3_aa: ASRGAARGNEQF
j_call: TRBJ2-7; v_call: TRBV9; cdr3_aa: ASSSSGTLYEQY
j_call: TRBJ2-3; v_call: TRBV2; cdr3_aa: ASNGIAAYTDTQY
j_call: TRBJ2-1; v_call: TRBV14; cdr3_aa: ASSQVGGVRAGHEQF
j_call: TRBJ1-2; v_call: TRBV16; cdr3_aa: ASSQGKAGVEDGYT
j_call: TRBJ2-1; v_call: TRBV5-1; cdr3_aa: ASGTVLNEQF
j_call: TRBJ2-7; v_call: TRBV3-1; cdr3_aa: ASSPVPGLAVDPYEQY
j_call: TRBJ1-2; v_call: TRBV5-1; cdr3_aa: ASSLKTFFARHEDYGYT
j_call: TRBJ1-5; v_call: TRBV12-3/TRBV12-4; cdr3_aa: ASSQTGGNQPQH
j_call: TRBJ1-3; v_call: TRBV20-1; cdr3_aa: SAMLDTIY
j_call: TRBJ2-7; v_call: TRBV20-1; cdr3_aa: SGSGTTSYEQY
j_call: TRBJ1-2; v_call: TRBV16; cdr3_aa: ASSQSPGQGDGYT
j_call: TRBJ1-4; v_call: TRBV29-1; cdr3_aa: SVRTGDNEKLF
j_call: TRBJ2-3; v_call: TRBV25-1; cdr3_aa: ASSPTGTAGSDTQY
j_call: TRBJ2-1; v_call: TRBV14; cdr3_aa: ASSQVSGGLSGNEQF
j_call: TRBJ2-1; v_call: TRBV7-3; cdr3_aa: ASSLTRETYNEQF